These 23 T cell receptor beta chains were sequenced from one sample in a study of CD8+ T cells in alopecia areata. RNA was isolated and reverse transcribed to cDNA, the sequencing template. Assay: immunoSEQ multiplex PCR; the TCRdb copy retains only in-frame clones and omits some. This sample has approximately 99,000 clones, with 59% found just once. The specimen sequenced was CD8+ T cells sorted from blood. The receptor set was obtained from a human donor in good health.

This chain links TRBV28 with TRBJ2-5; D is perhaps TRBD1 (6 bases). Per the germline V gene, CDR1 is MDHEN and CDR2 is SYDVKM. CDR3 length: 15 amino acids. V was cut by 2 bases and J by 5 bases, with 15 bases left in between. CDR3: CASSLGQGLQETQYF. CDR3 coding DNA: TGTGCCAGCAGTTTAGGGCAGGGGTTGCAGGAGACCCAGTACTTC.

The chain combines TRBV19 with TRBJ2-2, with TRBD1 matching 8 bases. This CDR3 contains 15 residues. Per germline, CDR1 LNHDA and CDR2 SQIVND (reference sequence). The junction had 6 bases not matched to a gene; V was cut back by 3 bases and J by 6 bases. CDR3 protein: CASSIGTGSPGELFF. The CDR3 coding sequence is TGTGCCAGTAGTATCGGGACAGGCAGCCCCGGGGAGCTGTTTTTT.

There are a few counts of this clone. Here the CDR3 reads CASSPRTGFSTDTQYF. The CDR3 nucleotides are TGTGCCAGCAGCCCCCGGACAGGCTTTAGCACAGATACGCAGTATTTT. The V and J genes are TRBV13 and TRBJ2-3; 7 nucleotides line up with TRBD1. Germline-derived CDR1 and CDR2 are PRHDT and FYEKMQ (reference sequence). The CDR3 runs 16 residues. With V trimmed by 5 bases and J by 0 bases, 8 bases remained unmatched.

The rearrangement uses TRBV28 and TRBJ2-1, with 9 positions matching TRBD2. CDR3 length equals 17 residues. CDR1 and CDR2 (germline): MDHEN, SYDVKM. With 4 bases clipped from V and 1 base from J, the junction kept 8 bases outside the gene matches. As DNA, the CDR3 is TGTGCCAGCAGTTGGATAGGCGGGGGGGCGTCCTACAATGAGCAGTTCTTC. This translates into CASSWIGGGASYNEQFF.

This clone was observed once. This chain uses TRBV4-3 with TRBJ2-5, with a possible D match to TRBD2 (6 bases). The V end lost 4 bases, the J end lost 1 base, and 10 bases lay between the germline ends. CDR1 and CDR2 (germline): LGHNA, YSLEER. The CDR3 is made up of 14 amino acids. The CDR3 coding sequence is TGCGCCAGCAGCCGAATGGGGGGCCAAGAGACCCAGTACTTC. Translated: CASSRMGGQETQYF.

This clone was counted a few times. V usage is TRBV28 and J usage is TRBJ2-2; D gene uncertain. This CDR3 comprises 14 residues. With 2 bases removed from V and 6 bases from J, the gap between germline ends came to 10 bases. Germline V gene lookup returns CDR1 MDHEN and CDR2 SYDVKM. CDR3 loop: CASSLGHGAGELFF. CDR3 bases: TGTGCCAGCAGTTTAGGTCATGGGGCCGGGGAGCTGTTTTTT.

This clone came up a few times. This rearrangement joins TRBV29-1 to TRBJ2-3; tentative D call: TRBD1 (6 bases). The V end lost 3 bases, the J end lost 0 bases, and 19 bases lay between the germline ends. This CDR3 spans 17 amino acids. Per germline, CDR1 SQVTM and CDR2 ANQGSEA. The CDR3 region is CSVDGRVSGASTDTQYF. The CDR3 DNA reads as TGCAGCGTTGATGGAAGGGTCTCAGGGGCTAGCACAGATACGCAGTATTTT.

The table lists this clone with many counts. This chain uses TRBV7-8 with TRBJ2-3, with D uncertain. The CDR3 loop spans 13 amino acids. CDR1 SGHVS and CDR2 FQNEAQ come from the germline V gene. Trimming cost V 4 bases and J 6 bases, with 11 bases left between them. The CDR3 DNA is TGTGCCAGCAGCTCGCCCCCGGCGGATACGCAGTATTTT. As protein: CASSSPPADTQYF.

The CDR3: CASSVTGGSYEQYF. The CDR3 coding sequence is TGTGCCAGCAGTGTGACAGGGGGCTCCTACGAGCAGTACTTC. The chain couples TRBV27 to TRBJ2-7; the match to TRBD1 covers 9 bases. CDR3 length: 14 amino acids. Germline V gives CDR1 MNHEY, CDR2 SMNVEV (reference sequence). J gave up 0 bases and V 5 bases, and 2 bases lay outside the gene matches.

CDR3 protein: CASSPRTGGQETQYF. In DNA form, the CDR3 reads TGTGCCAGCAGCCCCAGGACAGGGGGACAAGAGACCCAGTACTTC. V is TRBV5-4 and J is TRBJ2-5; 10 bases are shared with TRBD1. Germline-derived CDR1 and CDR2 are SGHNT and YYREEE (reference sequence). CDR3 length equals 15 residues. Trimming cost V 4 bases and J 2 bases; bases outside gene matches: 5. Filled out from reference TRBV5-4 and TRBJ2-5, the complete variable domain reads ETGVTQSPTHLIKTRGQQVTLRCSSQSGHNTVSWYQQALGQGPQFIFQYYREEENGRGNFPPRFSGLQFPNYSSELNVNALELDDSALYLCASSPRTGGQETQYFGPGTRLLVL.

The gene calls are TRBV6-5 and TRBJ2-7; TRBD1 agrees at 9 bases. The V segment lost 0 bases and the J segment 5 bases; nucleotides outside the gene matches: 8. Germline loops: CDR1 MNHEY, CDR2 SVGAGI. CDR3 length equals 16 residues. The DNA of the CDR3 is TGTGCCAGCAGTTACTCGAGTCGGACAGGGGCTAACGAGCAGTACTTC. Translating it yields CASSYSSRTGANEQYF.

V is TRBV27 and J is TRBJ1-1; D gene unclear. In germline, CDR1 is MNHEY, CDR2 SMNVEV (reference sequence). The CDR3 covers 14 residues. Trimming took off 3 bases at V and 5 bases at J, with 13 bases between the two ends. The CDR3 region has the DNA TGTGCCAGCAGTTTGGTGGGTGGAGGTACTGAAGCTTTCTTT. This translates into CASSLVGGGTEAFF.

The chain joins TRBV2 to TRBJ1-1; no reliable D call. V dropped 1 base and J dropped 6 bases, with 9 bases sitting between them. CDR3 size: 13 residues. Germline CDR1 is SNHLY and CDR2 is FYNNEI. CDR3 loop: CASSEVPRAEAFF. CDR3 DNA: TGTGCCAGCAGTGAAGTCCCCCGGGCTGAAGCTTTCTTT.

This clone was detected only a few times. The gene calls are TRBV6-1 and TRBJ1-1, with D unresolved. The CDR3 extends over 12 amino acids. In germline, CDR1 is MNHNS, CDR2 SASEGT. V was shortened by 9 bases and J by 1 base, with 9 bases between the two germline ends. The CDR3 DNA is TGTGCCAGTCGATCCCCGAACACTGAAGCTTTCTTT. It yields the protein CASRSPNTEAFF.

The chain couples TRBV4-2 to TRBJ2-3; 9 bases line up with TRBD1. V shed 4 bases, J shed 3 bases, and the junction held 8 bases outside the gene matches. Germline V gene data show CDR1 as LGHNA and CDR2 as YNFKEQ. This CDR3 comprises 16 residues. CDR3 protein: CASSPDRGWLTDTQYF. As DNA, the CDR3 is TGTGCCAGCAGCCCCGACAGGGGGTGGTTAACAGATACGCAGTATTTT.

The chain is built from TRBV4-3 and TRBJ2-7, with D perhaps TRBD2 (6 bases). CDR1 and CDR2 from the germline V gene are LGHNA and YSLEER. The CDR3 is 15 amino acids. The germline V and J ends were trimmed by 0 bases and 1 base, with 10 bases remaining between them. DNA for the CDR3: TGCGCCAGCAGCCAAGAGGCGGGGATTTCCTACGAGCAGTACTTC. Protein: CASSQEAGISYEQYF.

This chain links TRBV29-1 with TRBJ1-1, with no clear D. The germline V gene has CDR1 SQVTM and CDR2 ANQGSEA. V was pared by 6 bases and J by 2 bases, with 16 bases between. The CDR3 covers 14 residues. Here the CDR3 reads CSVIATLTNTEAFF. The CDR3 region has the DNA TGCAGCGTCATTGCGACCCTGACTAACACTGAAGCTTTCTTT.

J is TRBJ2-5 and V is TRBV11-2; 10 bases are shared with TRBD2. V shed 8 bases, J shed 2 bases, and the junction held 5 bases outside the gene matches. Germline V gene data show CDR1 as SGHAT and CDR2 as FQNNGV. This CDR3 spans 14 amino acids. Written as DNA, the CDR3 is TGTGCCAGCTACGGGACTAGCGAGCAAGAGACCCAGTACTTC. It encodes CASYGTSEQETQYF.

The rearrangement joins TRBV2 to TRBJ2-3; D is uncertain. The V and J ends lost 10 bases and 0 bases respectively, with 2 bases between them. This CDR3 is 10 amino acids long. Germline V gene lookup returns CDR1 SNHLY and CDR2 FYNNEI. CDR3 bases: TGTGCCACCAGCACAGATACGCAGTATTTT. Residues: CATSTDTQYF.

The chain joins TRBV13 to TRBJ2-5; 8 nucleotides agree with TRBD1. Germline V gene sequence: CDR1 PRHDT, CDR2 FYEKMQ (reference sequence). The CDR3 extends over 15 amino acids. V was pared by 3 bases and J by 3 bases, with 6 bases of the junction left unmatched. The CDR3 region is CASSFPGQEEETQYF. CDR3 in DNA: TGTGCCAGCAGCTTCCCGGGACAGGAAGAAGAGACCCAGTACTTC.

Regarding this clone: The sample has other DNA sequences that encode this CDR3 too. The V and J genes are TRBV9 and TRBJ2-3; tentative D call: TRBD2 (5 bases). The germline V and J ends were trimmed by 0 bases and 0 bases, with 5 bases remaining between them. The germline V gene has CDR1 SGDLS and CDR2 YYNGEE. The CDR3 extends over 14 amino acids. DNA of the CDR3: TGTGCCAGCAGCGTAGCGGGGAGCACAGATACGCAGTATTTT. This codes for CASSVAGSTDTQYF.

This clone occurred many times. The chain is built from TRBV28 and TRBJ2-7, with D perhaps TRBD1 (6 bases). Germline-derived CDR1 and CDR2 are MDHEN and SYDVKM. V was shortened by 6 bases and J by 0 bases, with 15 bases between the two germline ends. The CDR3 runs to 15 residues. The chain's CDR3 is CASSSPVGASYEQYF. CDR3 nucleotides: TGTGCCAGCAGCTCACCCGTGGGGGCCTCCTACGAGCAGTACTTC.

The chain links TRBV15 to TRBJ1-5; 7 nucleotides align to TRBD1. The germline CDR1 and CDR2 sequences are LNHNV and YYDKDF (reference sequence). Losses at the gene ends were 8 bases for V and 3 bases for J; bases not matched to a gene: 10. There are 15 residues in the CDR3. The CDR3, as DNA: TGTGCCACCCGGGACAGCCTTCTTCCCAATCAGCCCCAGCATTTT. This codes for CATRDSLLPNQPQHF.